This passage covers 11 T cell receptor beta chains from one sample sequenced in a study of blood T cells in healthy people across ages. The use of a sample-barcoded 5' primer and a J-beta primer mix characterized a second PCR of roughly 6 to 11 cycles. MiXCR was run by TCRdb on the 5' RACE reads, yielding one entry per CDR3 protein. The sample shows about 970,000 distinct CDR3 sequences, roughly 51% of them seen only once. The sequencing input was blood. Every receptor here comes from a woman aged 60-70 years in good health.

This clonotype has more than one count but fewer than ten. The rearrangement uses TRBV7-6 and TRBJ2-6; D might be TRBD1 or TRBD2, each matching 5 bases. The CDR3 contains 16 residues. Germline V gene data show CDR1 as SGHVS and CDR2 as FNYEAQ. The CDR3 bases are TGTGCTTCGGGACCGTATCTACTCTCTGGGGCCAACGTCCTGACTTTC. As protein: CASGPYLLSGANVLTF.

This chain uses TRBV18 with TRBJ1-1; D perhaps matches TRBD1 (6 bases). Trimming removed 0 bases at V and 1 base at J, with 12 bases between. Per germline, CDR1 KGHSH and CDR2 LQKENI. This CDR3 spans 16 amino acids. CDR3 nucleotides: TGTGCCAGCTCACCACCGAACAGGGTTGAGAACACTGAAGCTTTCTTT. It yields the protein CASSPPNRVENTEAFF. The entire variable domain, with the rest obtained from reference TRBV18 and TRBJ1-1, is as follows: NAGVMQNPRHLVRRRGQEARLRCSPMKGHSHVYWYRQLPEEGLKFMVYLQKENIIDESGMPKERFSAEFPKEGPSILRIQQVVRGDSAAYFCASSPPNRVENTEAFFGQGTRLTVV.

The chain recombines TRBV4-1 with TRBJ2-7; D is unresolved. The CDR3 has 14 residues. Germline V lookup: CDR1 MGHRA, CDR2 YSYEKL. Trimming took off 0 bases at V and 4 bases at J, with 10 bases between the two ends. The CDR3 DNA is TGCGCCAGCAGCCAAGATTCAGTGGTGTACGAGCAGTACTTC. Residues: CASSQDSVVYEQYF.

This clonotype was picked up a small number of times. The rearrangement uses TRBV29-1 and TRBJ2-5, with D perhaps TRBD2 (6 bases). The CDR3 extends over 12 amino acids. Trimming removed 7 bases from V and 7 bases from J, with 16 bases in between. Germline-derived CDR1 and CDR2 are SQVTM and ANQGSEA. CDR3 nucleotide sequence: TGCAGCGGGGGGGATTCACCGGCGACCCAGTACTTC. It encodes CSGGDSPATQYF.

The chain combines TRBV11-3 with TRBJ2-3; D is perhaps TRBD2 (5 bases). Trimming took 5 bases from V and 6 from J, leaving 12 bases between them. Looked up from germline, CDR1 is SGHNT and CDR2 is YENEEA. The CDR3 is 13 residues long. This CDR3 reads CASSKASMDTQYF. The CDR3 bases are TGTGCCAGCAGCAAAGCTAGCATGGATACGCAGTATTTT.

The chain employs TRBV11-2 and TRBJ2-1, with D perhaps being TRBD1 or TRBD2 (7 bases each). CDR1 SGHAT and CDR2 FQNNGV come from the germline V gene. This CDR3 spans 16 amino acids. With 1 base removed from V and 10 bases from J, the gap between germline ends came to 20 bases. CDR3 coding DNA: TGTGCCAGCAGCTTAGGGGAGGGGGCCCTAGGGAGGGAGCAGTTCTTC. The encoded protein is CASSLGEGALGREQFF.

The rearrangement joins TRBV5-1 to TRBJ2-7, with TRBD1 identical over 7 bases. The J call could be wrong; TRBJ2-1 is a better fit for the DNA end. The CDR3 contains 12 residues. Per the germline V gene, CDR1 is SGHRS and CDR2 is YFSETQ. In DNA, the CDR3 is TGCGCCAGCAGCTTCACAGGGGATGAGCAGTTCTTC. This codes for CASSFTGDEQFF.

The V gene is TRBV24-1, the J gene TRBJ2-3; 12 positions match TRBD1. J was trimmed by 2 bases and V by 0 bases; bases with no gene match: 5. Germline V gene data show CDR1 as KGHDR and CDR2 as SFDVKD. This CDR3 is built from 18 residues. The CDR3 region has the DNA TGTGCCACCAGTGATTTGTCCGGGACAGGGGGCTTCACAGATACGCAGTATTTT. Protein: CATSDLSGTGGFTDTQYF.

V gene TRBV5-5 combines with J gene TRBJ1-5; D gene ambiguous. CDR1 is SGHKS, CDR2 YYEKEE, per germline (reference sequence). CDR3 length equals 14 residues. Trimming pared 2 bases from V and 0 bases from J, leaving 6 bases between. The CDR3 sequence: CASSFSVSNQPQHF. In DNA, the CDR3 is TGTGCCAGCAGCTTTTCCGTTAGCAATCAGCCCCAGCATTTT.

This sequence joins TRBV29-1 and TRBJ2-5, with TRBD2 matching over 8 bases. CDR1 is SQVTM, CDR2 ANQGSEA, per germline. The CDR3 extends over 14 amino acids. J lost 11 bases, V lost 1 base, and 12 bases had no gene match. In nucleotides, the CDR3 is TGCAGCGTTGAAGTGGGACTAGGAGTTAAAGAGCAGTACTTC. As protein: CSVEVGLGVKEQYF.

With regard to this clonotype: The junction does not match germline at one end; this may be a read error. CDR3 residues: CGVGQGDGYTF. As DNA, the CDR3 is TGCGGCGTTGGACAGGGGGACGGCTACACCTTC. This chain connects TRBV29-1 to TRBJ1-2; 10 bases are shared with TRBD1. The CDR3 extends over 11 amino acids. Germline lookup yields CDR1 SQVTM and CDR2 ANQGSEA.